The clone carrying this TCR beta chain was recorded a few times. No antigen is known for it. This entry belongs to a study of blood T cells in healthy people across ages. Aged roughly 6 to 90, donors were systemically healthy Caucasians from Russia. The total RNA that was extracted per sample amounted to at least 5 micrograms. A second about 7 to 12 cycle PCR used barcoded and J-beta primers. MiXCR was run by TCRdb on the 5' RACE reads, yielding one entry per CDR3 protein. Counted here are 850,000 or so distinct CDR3 sequences, around 26% occurring once; the ten biggest clones make up roughly 17%. Findings of the study overall: Per-million-T-cell TCR beta diversity fell roughly linearly with age. Unsorted PBMCs prevented conclusive naive versus antigen-experienced comparison.

The CDR3 consists of 14 residues. The V and J ends lost 6 bases and 4 bases, in that order; junction bases with no gene match: 5. Germline CDR1 and CDR2: MDHEN and SYDVKM. Material for sequencing was blood. This rearrangement joins TRBV28 to TRBJ2-1; 8 nucleotides match TRBD2. This TCR derives from an elderly woman in good health. CDR3 amino acids: CASSTSGLYNEQFF. The CDR3 DNA is TGTGCCAGCAGCACTAGCGGATTATACAATGAGCAGTTCTTC.